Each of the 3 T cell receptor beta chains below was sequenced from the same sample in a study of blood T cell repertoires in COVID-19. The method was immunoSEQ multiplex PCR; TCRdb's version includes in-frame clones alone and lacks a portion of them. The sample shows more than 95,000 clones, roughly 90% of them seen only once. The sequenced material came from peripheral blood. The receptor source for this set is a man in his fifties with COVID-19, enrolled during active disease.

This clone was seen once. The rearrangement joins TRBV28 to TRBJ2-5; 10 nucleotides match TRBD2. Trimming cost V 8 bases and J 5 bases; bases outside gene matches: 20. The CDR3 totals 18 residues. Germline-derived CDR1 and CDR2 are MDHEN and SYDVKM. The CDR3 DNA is TGTGCCAGCTCCCCGGGGGGGGCTAGCGGGAGTCTAAGCGAGACCCAGTACTTC. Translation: CASSPGGASGSLSETQYF.

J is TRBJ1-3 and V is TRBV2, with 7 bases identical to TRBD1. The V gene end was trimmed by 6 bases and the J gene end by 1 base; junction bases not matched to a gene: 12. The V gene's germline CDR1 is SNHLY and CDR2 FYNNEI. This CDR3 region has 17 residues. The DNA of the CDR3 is TGTGCCAGCAGGCTACTGACAGGGAAGGGGTCTGGAAACACCATATATTTT. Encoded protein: CASRLLTGKGSGNTIYF.

The DNA of the CDR3 is TGCGCCAGCAGCTGGGCGGGAGTTATAGCAGATACGCAGTATTTT. Amino acids: CASSWAGVIADTQYF. The chain has TRBV5-1 and TRBJ2-3; 7 bases align to TRBD2. The CDR3 covers 15 residues. Germline CDR1 and CDR2: SGHRS and YFSETQ. The V gene end was trimmed by 3 bases and the J gene end by 4 bases; junction bases not matched to a gene: 8.